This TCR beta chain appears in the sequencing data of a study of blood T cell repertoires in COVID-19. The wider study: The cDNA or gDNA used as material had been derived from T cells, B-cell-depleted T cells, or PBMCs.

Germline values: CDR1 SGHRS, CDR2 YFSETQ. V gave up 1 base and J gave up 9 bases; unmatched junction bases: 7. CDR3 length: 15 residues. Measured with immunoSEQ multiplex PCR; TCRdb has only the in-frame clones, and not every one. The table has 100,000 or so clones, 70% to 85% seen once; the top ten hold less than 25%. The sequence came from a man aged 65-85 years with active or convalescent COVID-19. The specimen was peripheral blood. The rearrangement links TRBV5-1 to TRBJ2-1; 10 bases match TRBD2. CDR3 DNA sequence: TGCGCCAGCAGCTTGAAGCGGGAGGGCCGGGGTGAGCAGTTCTTC. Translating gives CASSLKREGRGEQFF.